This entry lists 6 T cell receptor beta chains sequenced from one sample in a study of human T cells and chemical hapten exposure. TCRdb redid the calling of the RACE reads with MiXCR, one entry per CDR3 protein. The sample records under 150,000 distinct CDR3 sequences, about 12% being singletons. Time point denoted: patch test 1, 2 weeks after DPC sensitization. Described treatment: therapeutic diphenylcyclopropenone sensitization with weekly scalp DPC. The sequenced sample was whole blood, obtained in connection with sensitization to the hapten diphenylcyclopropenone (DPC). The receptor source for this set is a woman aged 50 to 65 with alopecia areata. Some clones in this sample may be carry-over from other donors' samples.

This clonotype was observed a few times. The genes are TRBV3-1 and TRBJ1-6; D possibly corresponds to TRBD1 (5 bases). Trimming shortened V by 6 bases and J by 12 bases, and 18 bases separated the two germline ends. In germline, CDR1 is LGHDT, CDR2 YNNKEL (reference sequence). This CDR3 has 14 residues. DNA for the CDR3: TGTGCCAGCAGGCAACAGGAGTATAGAGGACCCCTCCACTTT. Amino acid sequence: CASRQQEYRGPLHF.

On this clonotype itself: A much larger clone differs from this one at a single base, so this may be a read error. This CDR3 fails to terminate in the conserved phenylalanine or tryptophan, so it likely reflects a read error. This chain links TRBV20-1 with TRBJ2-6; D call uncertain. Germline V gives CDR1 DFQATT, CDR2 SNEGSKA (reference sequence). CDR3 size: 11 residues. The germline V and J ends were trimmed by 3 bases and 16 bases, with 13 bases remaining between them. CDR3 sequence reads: CSASAQLPLTL. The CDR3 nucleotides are TGCAGTGCTAGTGCGCAGCTCCCTCTGACTCTC.

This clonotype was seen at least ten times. The CDR3 nucleotides read TGTGCCAGCAGTTCCAGGAGTAACTATGGCTACACCTTC. This encodes CASSSRSNYGYTF. V usage is TRBV6-5 and J usage is TRBJ1-2; D gene uncertain. From germline, CDR1 is MNHEY and CDR2 SVGAGI. With 4 bases removed from V and 1 base from J, the gap between germline ends came to 7 bases. The CDR3 consists of 13 residues.

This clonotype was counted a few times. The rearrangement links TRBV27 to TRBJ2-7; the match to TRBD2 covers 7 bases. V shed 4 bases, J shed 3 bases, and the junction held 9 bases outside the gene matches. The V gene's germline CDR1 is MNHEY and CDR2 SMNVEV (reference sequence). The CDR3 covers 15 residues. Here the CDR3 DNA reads TGTGCCAGCAGTTCTATACTAGCGCACGTCTACGAGCAGTACTTC. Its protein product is CASSSILAHVYEQYF.

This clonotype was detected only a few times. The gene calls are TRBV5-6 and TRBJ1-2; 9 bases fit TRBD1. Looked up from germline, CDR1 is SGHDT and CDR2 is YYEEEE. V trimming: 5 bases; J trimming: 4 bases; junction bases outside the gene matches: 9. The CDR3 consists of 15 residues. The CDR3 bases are TGTGCCAGCAGTTCCGGGACAGGGAAGGGCTATGGCTACACCTTC. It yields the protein CASSSGTGKGYGYTF.

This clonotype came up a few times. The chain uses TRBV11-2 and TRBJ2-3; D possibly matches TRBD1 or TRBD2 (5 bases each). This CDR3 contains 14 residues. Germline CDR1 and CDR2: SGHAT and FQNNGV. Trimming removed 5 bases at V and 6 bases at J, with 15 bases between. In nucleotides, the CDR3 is TGTGCCAGCAGCGCAACGGGGCCCGGTGATACGCAGTATTTT. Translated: CASSATGPGDTQYF.